This passage covers 20 T cell receptor beta chains from one sample sequenced in a study of monozygotic twins with inflammatory bowel disease. After re-calling the 5' RACE reads, TCRdb lists one entry per CDR3 protein, DNA absent. This sample's table has some 440,000 distinct CDR3 sequences. The specimen sequenced was blood. The receptors stem from a human donor with ulcerative colitis or Crohn's disease, or a healthy co-twin of an affected twin (not recorded which).

The chain recombines TRBV6-5 with TRBJ2-1; lacking DNA, the TRBD1 call made by TCRdb goes unchecked. Germline V lookup: CDR1 MNHEY, CDR2 SVGAGI. The CDR3 has 14 amino acids. The CDR3 region is CASTRTGGGNEQFF.

The chain uses TRBV5-1 and TRBJ1-1. This CDR3 spans 14 amino acids. Germline V CDR1 and CDR2: SGHRS, YFSETQ. This CDR3 is CASSLIGKNTEAFF. The entire variable domain, with the rest obtained from reference TRBV5-1 and TRBJ1-1, is as follows: KAGVTQTPRYLIKTRGQQVTLSCSPISGHRSVSWYQQTPGQGLQFLFEYFSETQRNKGNFPGRFSGRQFSNSRSEMNVSTLELGDSALYLCASSLIGKNTEAFFGQGTRLTVV.

This chain links TRBV12-3 or TRBV12-4 with TRBJ2-2; lacking DNA, the TRBD1 call made by TCRdb goes unchecked. The CDR3 consists of 16 residues. CDR3 in amino acids: CASSPTDSSYTGELFF.

The chain joins TRBV27 to TRBJ2-4; the TCRdb call, TRBD1, lacks DNA for checking. Germline CDR1 MNHEY, CDR2 SMNVEV (reference sequence). The CDR3 contains 14 residues. Here the CDR3 reads CASSPNPGQRDPYF.

CDR3 sequence: CASSDGGLYNEQFF. This rearrangement joins TRBV6-1 to TRBJ2-1. The CDR3 totals 14 residues. Germline V gives CDR1 MNHNS, CDR2 SASEGT.

The chain is built from TRBV5-6 and TRBJ2-7; the TRBD1 assignment by TCRdb is unverifiable without DNA. CDR3 size: 15 residues. CDR1 SGHDT and CDR2 YYEEEE come from the germline V gene. CDR3 region: CASSFYVGASYEQYF.

The gene calls are TRBV9 and TRBJ2-1; TCRdb designates TRBD2, a call that cannot be tested without DNA. Germline V lookup: CDR1 SGDLS, CDR2 YYNGEE. This CDR3 is 17 amino acids long. CDR3 amino acids: CASSQRESLRLYNEQFF. The full variable domain, rest sourced from reference TRBV9 and TRBJ2-1, is DSGVTQTPKHLITATGQRVTLRCSPRSGDLSVYWYQQSLDQGLQFLIQYYNGEERAKGNILERFSAQQFPDLHSELNLSSLELGDSALYFCASSQRESLRLYNEQFFGPGTRLTVL.

V is TRBV27 and J is TRBJ1-1; the TRBD1 assignment by TCRdb is unverifiable without DNA. The CDR3 is 14 residues long. Per germline, CDR1 MNHEY and CDR2 SMNVEV (reference sequence). CDR3 region: CASSPLGAQAEAFF.

The J gene is TRBJ2-7, the V gene TRBV10-3. This CDR3 is 13 amino acids long. CDR1 is ENHRY, CDR2 SYGVKD, per germline. Here the CDR3 reads CAISEGTSYEQYF.

This chain links TRBV18 with TRBJ2-1; lacking DNA, the TRBD1 call made by TCRdb goes unchecked. Looked up from germline, CDR1 is KGHSH and CDR2 is LQKENI. The CDR3 consists of 16 residues. This CDR3 reads CASSPGHRQTYNEQFF. The full variable domain, with the rest looked up from reference TRBV18 and TRBJ2-1, is NAGVMQNPRHLVRRRGQEARLRCSPMKGHSHVYWYRQLPEEGLKFMVYLQKENIIDESGMPKERFSAEFPKEGPSILRIQQVVRGDSAAYFCASSPGHRQTYNEQFFGPGTRLTVL.

This chain joins TRBV20-1 and TRBJ2-3. Looked up from germline, CDR1 is DFQATT and CDR2 is SNEGSKA (reference sequence). The CDR3 has 14 amino acids. CDR3 region: CSAVVGTSGDTQYF.

The rearrangement joins TRBV19 to TRBJ2-4; as DNA is missing, the TRBD1 call by TCRdb cannot be tested. The CDR3 loop spans 17 amino acids. Germline lookup yields CDR1 LNHDA and CDR2 SQIVND (reference sequence). CDR3 protein: CASSIFRDTEAKNIQYF.

The gene calls are TRBV11-2 and TRBJ2-3; TCRdb's D call of TRBD2 is untestable without DNA. Germline CDR1 is SGHAT and CDR2 is FQNNGV. CDR3 length equals 16 residues. This CDR3 is CASSLLREGLGNTQYF. The variable domain in full, completed from reference TRBV11-2 and TRBJ2-3, reads EAGVAQSPRYKIIEKRQSVAFWCNPISGHATLYWYQQILGQGPKLLIQFQNNGVVDDSQLPKDRFSAERLKGVDSTLKIQPAKLEDSAVYLCASSLLREGLGNTQYFGPGTRLTVL.

The rearrangement uses TRBV5-1 and TRBJ2-1; TCRdb names TRBD2, which stays unverified in the absence of DNA. From germline, CDR1 is SGHRS and CDR2 YFSETQ. CDR3 length equals 16 residues. CDR3 sequence reads: CASSSTLAGTYNEQFF.

The chain combines TRBV5-1 with TRBJ1-1; absent DNA, TCRdb's TRBD1 call cannot be checked. The CDR3 has 14 residues. The germline gives CDR1 SGHRS, CDR2 YFSETQ. The CDR3 region is CASRSGQLNTEAFF.

This chain links TRBV7-3 with TRBJ2-3; the TCRdb call, TRBD1, lacks DNA for checking. The CDR3 runs to 15 residues. The V gene's germline CDR1 is SGHTA and CDR2 FQGTGA. CDR3 residues: CASSPRVSPADTQYF.

This rearrangement joins TRBV12-3 or TRBV12-4 to TRBJ2-7; TCRdb reports TRBD1, a call that lacks DNA to check it against. This CDR3 is built from 13 residues. CDR3: CASSFSTGHEQYF.

The V gene is TRBV20-1, the J gene TRBJ2-4; TCRdb picks TRBD1, but there is no DNA to check that call. Germline V gene sequence: CDR1 DFQATT, CDR2 SNEGSKA (reference sequence). This CDR3 has 13 residues. This CDR3 reads CSAGGAASDIQYF.

The V gene is TRBV5-1, the J gene TRBJ2-7. Germline V CDR1 and CDR2: SGHRS, YFSETQ. The CDR3 length is 13 residues. The CDR3 region is CASSLSLQYEQYF. Full variable domain (missing parts from reference TRBV5-1 and TRBJ2-7): KAGVTQTPRYLIKTRGQQVTLSCSPISGHRSVSWYQQTPGQGLQFLFEYFSETQRNKGNFPGRFSGRQFSNSRSEMNVSTLELGDSALYLCASSLSLQYEQYFGPGTRLTVT.

The J gene is TRBJ2-7, the V gene TRBV5-1; TCRdb calls TRBD2, which cannot be checked without DNA. Germline V gives CDR1 SGHRS, CDR2 YFSETQ. The CDR3 consists of 15 residues. The CDR3 loop reads CASSPGRGNYYEQYF.